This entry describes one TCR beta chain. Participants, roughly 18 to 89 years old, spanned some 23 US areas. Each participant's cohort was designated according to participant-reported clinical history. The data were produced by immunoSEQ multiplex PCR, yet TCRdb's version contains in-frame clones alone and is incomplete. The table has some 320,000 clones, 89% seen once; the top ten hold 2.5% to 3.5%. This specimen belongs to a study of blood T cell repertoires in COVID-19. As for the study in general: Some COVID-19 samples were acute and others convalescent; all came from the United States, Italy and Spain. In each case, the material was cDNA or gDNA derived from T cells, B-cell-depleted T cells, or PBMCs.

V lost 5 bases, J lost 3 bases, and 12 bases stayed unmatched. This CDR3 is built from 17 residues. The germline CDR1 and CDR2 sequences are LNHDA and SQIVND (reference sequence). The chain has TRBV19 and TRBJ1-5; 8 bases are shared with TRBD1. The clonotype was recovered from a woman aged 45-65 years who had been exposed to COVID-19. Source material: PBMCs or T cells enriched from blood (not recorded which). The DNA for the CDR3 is TGTGCCAGTAGTTCTTCTCCCGGACAGGGACTCAATCAGCCCCAGCATTTT. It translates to CASSSSPGQGLNQPQHF. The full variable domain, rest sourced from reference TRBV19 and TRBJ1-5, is DGGITQSPKYLFRKEGQNVTLSCEQNLNHDAMYWYRQDPGQGLRLIYYSQIVNDFQKGDIAEGYSVSREKKESFPLTVTSAQKNPTAFYLCASSSSPGQGLNQPQHFGDGTRLSIL.